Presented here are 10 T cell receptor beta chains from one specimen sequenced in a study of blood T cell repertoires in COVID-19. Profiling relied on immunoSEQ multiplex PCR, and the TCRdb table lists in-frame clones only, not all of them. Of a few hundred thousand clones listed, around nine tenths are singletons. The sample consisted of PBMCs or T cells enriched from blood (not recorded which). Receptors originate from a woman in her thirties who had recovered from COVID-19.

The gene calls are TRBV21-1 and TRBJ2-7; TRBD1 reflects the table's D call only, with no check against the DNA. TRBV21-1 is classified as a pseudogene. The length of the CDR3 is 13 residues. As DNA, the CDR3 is TGTGCCAGCAGCTCCCATACAGGTTGCGAGCAGTACTTC. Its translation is CASSSHTGCEQYF.

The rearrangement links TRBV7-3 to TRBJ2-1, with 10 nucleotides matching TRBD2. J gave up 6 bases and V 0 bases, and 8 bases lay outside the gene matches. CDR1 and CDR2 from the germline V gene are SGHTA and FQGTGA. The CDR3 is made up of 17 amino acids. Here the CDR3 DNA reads TGTGCCAGCAGCTTAACCCTAAGCGGGGGGGCCAGCAATGAGCAGTTCTTC. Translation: CASSLTLSGGASNEQFF.

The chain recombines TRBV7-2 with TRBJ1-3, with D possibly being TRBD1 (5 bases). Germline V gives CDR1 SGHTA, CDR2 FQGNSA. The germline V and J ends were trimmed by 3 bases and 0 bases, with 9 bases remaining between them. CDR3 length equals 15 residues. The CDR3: CASSLGGSSGNTIYF. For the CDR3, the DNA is TGTGCCAGCAGCTTGGGGGGTTCCTCTGGAAACACCATATATTTT. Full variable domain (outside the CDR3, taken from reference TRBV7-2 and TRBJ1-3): GAGVSQSPSNKVTEKGKDVELRCDPISGHTALYWYRQSLGQGLEFLIYFQGNSAPDKSGLPSDRFSAERTGGSVSTLTIQRTQQEDSAVYLCASSLGGSSGNTIYFGEGSWLTVV.

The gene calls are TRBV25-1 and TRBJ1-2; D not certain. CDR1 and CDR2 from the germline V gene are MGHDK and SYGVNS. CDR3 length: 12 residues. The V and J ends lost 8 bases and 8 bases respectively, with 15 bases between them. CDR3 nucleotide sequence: TGTGCCAGCGGTTACACCCACGGGGGCTACACCTTC. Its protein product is CASGYTHGGYTF.

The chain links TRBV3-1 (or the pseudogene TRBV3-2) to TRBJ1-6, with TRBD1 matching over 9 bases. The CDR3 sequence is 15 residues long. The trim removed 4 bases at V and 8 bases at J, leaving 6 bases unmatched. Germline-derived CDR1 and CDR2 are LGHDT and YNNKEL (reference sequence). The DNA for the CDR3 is TGTGCCAGCAGCCGACCGGGACAGGGCGATTCACCCCTCCACTTT. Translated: CASSRPGQGDSPLHF.

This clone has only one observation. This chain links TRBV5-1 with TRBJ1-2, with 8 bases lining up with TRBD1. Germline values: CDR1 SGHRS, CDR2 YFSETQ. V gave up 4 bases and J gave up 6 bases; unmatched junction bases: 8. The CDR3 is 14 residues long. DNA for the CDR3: TGCGCCAGCAGCGATGGACAGGGTCCTAATGGCTACACCTTC. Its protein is CASSDGQGPNGYTF.

Here the CDR3 reads CATKTTGGTEAFF. The CDR3 nucleotides read TGTGCCACCAAGACGACAGGGGGCACTGAAGCTTTCTTT. The rearrangement links TRBV10-3 to TRBJ1-1, with 9 positions matching TRBD1. Germline lookup yields CDR1 ENHRY and CDR2 SYGVKD. Unmatched junction bases numbered 7, after V lost 10 bases and J lost 4 bases. This CDR3 spans 13 amino acids.

Written as DNA, the CDR3 is TGTGCCAGCAGCGGGCAGAGCAGCGGGGAGCTGTTTTTT. Amino acid sequence: CASSGQSSGELFF. The chain links TRBV7-9 to TRBJ2-2; D gene ambiguous. Germline loops: CDR1 SEHNR, CDR2 FQNEAQ (reference sequence). V lost 5 bases, J lost 7 bases, and 11 bases lay in between. This CDR3 comprises 13 residues.

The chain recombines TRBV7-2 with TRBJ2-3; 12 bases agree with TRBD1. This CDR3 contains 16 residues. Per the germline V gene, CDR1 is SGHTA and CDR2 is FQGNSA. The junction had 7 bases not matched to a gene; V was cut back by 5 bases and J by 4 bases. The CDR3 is CASSLPGQGASDTQYF. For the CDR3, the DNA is TGTGCCAGCAGCCTCCCGGGACAGGGGGCGTCAGATACGCAGTATTTT. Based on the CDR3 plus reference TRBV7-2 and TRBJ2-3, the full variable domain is GAGVSQSPSNKVTEKGKDVELRCDPISGHTALYWYRQSLGQGLEFLIYFQGNSAPDKSGLPSDRFSAERTGGSVSTLTIQRTQQEDSAVYLCASSLPGQGASDTQYFGPGTRLTVL.

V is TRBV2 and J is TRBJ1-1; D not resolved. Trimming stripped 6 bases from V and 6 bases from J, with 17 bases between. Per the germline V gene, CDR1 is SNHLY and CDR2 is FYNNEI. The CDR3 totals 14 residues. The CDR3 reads CASRVLPPTAEAFF. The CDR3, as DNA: TGTGCCAGCAGGGTACTCCCTCCAACGGCTGAAGCTTTCTTT.